This passage covers 19 T cell receptor beta chains from one sample sequenced in a study of PD-1 blockade in classical Hodgkin lymphoma. Relapses following autologous stem cell transplantation were seen in all patients, with brentuximab vedotin exposure varying. TCRdb's copy holds only in-frame clones and misses some; the assay was immunoSEQ multiplex PCR. Here the sample spans 35,000 to 45,000 clones, approximately 79% being singletons. This specimen was peripheral blood mononuclear cells (PBMCs), taken before the second cycle of nivolumab. The receptor set was obtained from a human donor with classical Hodgkin lymphoma.

This chain uses TRBV4-2 with TRBJ1-1, with 9 bases that match TRBD1. J lost 1 base, V lost 3 bases, and 3 bases had no gene match. Germline V lookup: CDR1 LGHNA, CDR2 YNFKEQ. CDR3 length: 15 residues. The CDR3 DNA reads TGTGCCAGCAGCCAGGACAGGGGATCGAACACTGAAGCTTTCTTT. Protein: CASSQDRGSNTEAFF.

The genes are TRBV18 and TRBJ1-5; D ambiguous. The germline V and J ends were trimmed by 0 bases and 0 bases, with 6 bases remaining between them. This CDR3 contains 15 residues. Looked up from germline, CDR1 is KGHSH and CDR2 is LQKENI. CDR3 sequence reads: CASSPPNLSNQPQHF. CDR3 DNA sequence: TGTGCCAGCTCACCACCGAACCTTAGCAATCAGCCCCAGCATTTT. Drawing the rest from reference TRBV18 and TRBJ1-5, the complete variable domain is NAGVMQNPRHLVRRRGQEARLRCSPMKGHSHVYWYRQLPEEGLKFMVYLQKENIIDESGMPKERFSAEFPKEGPSILRIQQVVRGDSAAYFCASSPPNLSNQPQHFGDGTRLSIL.

This chain connects TRBV28 to TRBJ1-1; tentative D call: TRBD1 (6 bases). Germline loops: CDR1 MDHEN, CDR2 SYDVKM. The ends were cut back, 3 bases at V and 2 bases at J, with 13 bases in the middle. The CDR3 is 15 amino acids. CDR3 DNA: TGTGCCAGCAGTTTGCAGGGGCGCCGAAACACTGAAGCTTTCTTT. This encodes CASSLQGRRNTEAFF.

J is TRBJ2-3 and V is TRBV9; D assignment may be TRBD1 or TRBD2 (6 bases each). The CDR3 is made up of 14 amino acids. The germline V and J ends were trimmed by 5 bases and 1 base, with 11 bases remaining between them. The germline V gene encodes CDR1 SGDLS and CDR2 YYNGEE. CDR3 sequence (DNA): TGTGCCAGCAGGGGGGGCTTGGGCACAGATACGCAGTATTTT. As protein: CASRGGLGTDTQYF.

This clone was counted a few times. The chain couples TRBV6-5 to TRBJ2-1; unclear D gene. V lost 2 bases and J lost 8, with 19 bases in between. The CDR3 length is 16 residues. CDR1 is MNHEY, CDR2 SVGAGI, per germline. This CDR3 reads CASSYDLIASPDEQFF. The CDR3, as DNA: TGTGCCAGCAGTTACGATTTGATAGCTAGTCCGGATGAGCAGTTCTTC.

V gene TRBV5-6 combines with J gene TRBJ1-5; the D is unclear. CDR3 length equals 12 residues. V dropped 0 bases and J dropped 7 bases, with 5 bases sitting between them. CDR1 is SGHDT, CDR2 YYEEEE, per germline. The CDR3 DNA is TGTGCCAGCAGCTTGGCGGCCCAGCCCCAGCATTTT. Its protein product is CASSLAAQPQHF.

The sample holds a few counts of this clone. The chain couples TRBV4-3 to TRBJ1-3, with D uncertain. Germline CDR1 and CDR2: LGHNA and YSLEER. The CDR3 totals 16 residues. V was cut by 0 bases and J by 2 bases, with 11 bases left in between. The chain's CDR3 is CASSQDEGIAGNTIYF. Here the CDR3 DNA reads TGCGCCAGCAGCCAAGACGAAGGGATAGCTGGAAACACCATATATTTT.

V and J are TRBV5-1 and TRBJ2-5, with 9 bases that match TRBD1. CDR3 length: 15 residues. V shed 4 bases and J 1 base; nucleotides not matched to a gene: 5. CDR1 and CDR2 from the germline V gene are SGHRS and YFSETQ. The CDR3 region has the DNA TGCGCCAGCAGCCAAGACAGGGGGTCCCAAGAGACCCAGTACTTC. Protein sequence: CASSQDRGSQETQYF.

This chain links TRBV7-9 with TRBJ1-2; weak D call: TRBD1 (6 bases). Germline V lookup: CDR1 SEHNR, CDR2 FQNEAQ (reference sequence). The CDR3 contains 17 residues. The V end lost 3 bases, the J end lost 4 bases, and 21 bases lay between the germline ends. The CDR3 protein is CASSFPVARGQSYGYTF. In DNA, the CDR3 is TGTGCCAGCAGCTTCCCCGTCGCGAGAGGACAGTCCTATGGCTACACCTTC.

The CDR3 region has the DNA TGTGCCAGCTACCACCGACAGTTTTTTGTAACTAGCACAGATACGCAGTATTTT. As protein: CASYHRQFFVTSTDTQYF. The J gene is TRBJ2-3, the V gene TRBV19; D may be TRBD1 (5 bases). Germline V gene sequence: CDR1 LNHDA, CDR2 SQIVND (reference sequence). Trimming took off 9 bases at V and 0 bases at J, with 25 bases between the two ends. The CDR3 has 18 residues. The variable domain in full, with the rest retrieved from reference TRBV19 and TRBJ2-3, is DGGITQSPKYLFRKEGQNVTLSCEQNLNHDAMYWYRQDPGQGLRLIYYSQIVNDFQKGDIAEGYSVSREKKESFPLTVTSAQKNPTAFYLCASYHRQFFVTSTDTQYFGPGTRLTVL.

The V call is TRBV6-5, the J call TRBJ2-5; TRBD1 agrees at 8 bases. Unmatched junction bases numbered 11, after V lost 6 bases and J lost 5 bases. The CDR3 runs to 15 residues. The germline V gene encodes CDR1 MNHEY and CDR2 SVGAGI. CDR3 in amino acids: CASRASGQVGETQYF. For the CDR3, the DNA is TGTGCCAGCAGAGCCTCGGGACAGGTTGGTGAGACCCAGTACTTC.

The rearrangement joins TRBV10-3 to TRBJ2-3; no definite D call. This CDR3 region has 15 residues. Trimming took off 6 bases at V and 0 bases at J, with 13 bases between the two ends. Germline V lookup: CDR1 ENHRY, CDR2 SYGVKD. Here the CDR3 reads CAIRNRQLSTDTQYF. The DNA of the CDR3 is TGTGCCATCAGGAATAGGCAGCTTAGCACAGATACGCAGTATTTT.

This sequence joins TRBV18 and TRBJ2-1; TRBD1 matches 10 bases. J was trimmed by 3 bases and V by 3 bases; bases with no gene match: 2. In germline, CDR1 is KGHSH, CDR2 LQKENI. This CDR3 has 15 amino acids. As DNA, the CDR3 is TGTGCCAGCTCACCTAGGACAGGGGGCTACAATGAGCAGTTCTTC. It translates to CASSPRTGGYNEQFF.

The chain carries TRBV6-5 and TRBJ2-5; D ambiguous. The end of the DNA aligns better with TRBJ2-7, so the J call may be wrong. CDR3 size: 13 residues. Germline V CDR1 and CDR2: MNHEY, SVGAGI. Written as DNA, the CDR3 is TGTGCCAGCAGTTACGGGGTCCAATACGAGCAGTACTTC. This sequence encodes CASSYGVQYEQYF.

The rearrangement uses TRBV6-1 and TRBJ2-3; TRBD2 agrees at 7 bases. Germline trimming cut 3 bases from V and 2 bases from J; bases unmatched to any gene: 14. CDR3 length: 18 amino acids. Per germline, CDR1 MNHNS and CDR2 SASEGT. CDR3 sequence: CASSEGLFPGLHTDTQYF. The CDR3 DNA reads TGTGCCAGCAGTGAGGGGTTGTTTCCGGGACTACACACAGATACGCAGTATTTT.

The chain recombines TRBV23-1 with TRBJ1-2, with D unresolved. TRBV23-1 is annotated as an ORF whose role is uncertain. This CDR3 has 14 amino acids. Trimming took off 3 bases at V and 3 bases at J, with 11 bases between the two ends. The CDR3 protein is CASSHLRPDYGYTF. CDR3 DNA: TGCGCCAGCAGTCATCTAAGACCGGACTATGGCTACACCTTC.

Judged by abundance, this clone is medium-sized. The chain has TRBV27 and TRBJ2-2; no firm D call. CDR3 length: 13 amino acids. The germline V gene encodes CDR1 MNHEY and CDR2 SMNVEV (reference sequence). V lost 3 bases and J lost 1, with 3 bases in between. The CDR3 reads CASSFQNTGELFF. Written as DNA, the CDR3 is TGTGCCAGCAGTTTTCAGAACACCGGGGAGCTGTTTTTT.

The V call is TRBV5-1, the J call TRBJ2-5; D gene unclear. V gave up 7 bases and J gave up 5 bases, with 15 bases separating them. The CDR3 sequence is 13 residues long. The germline V gene encodes CDR1 SGHRS and CDR2 YFSETQ. The CDR3 DNA is TGCGCCAGCGGATTATACACGACCGAGACCCAGTACTTC. Its translation is CASGLYTTETQYF.

The gene calls are TRBV7-3 and TRBJ2-1; 16 bases fit TRBD2. The CDR3 has 20 residues. With 4 bases clipped from V and 0 bases from J, the junction kept 9 bases outside the gene matches. Germline lookup yields CDR1 SGHTA and CDR2 FQGTGA. The CDR3 DNA reads as TGTGCCAGCAGCTCCCCTGCGGGACTAGCGGGAGGGATCTCCTACAATGAGCAGTTCTTC. It encodes CASSSPAGLAGGISYNEQFF. The full variable domain, its missing parts supplied by reference TRBV7-3 and TRBJ2-1, is GAGVSQTPSNKVTEKGKYVELRCDPISGHTALYWYRQSLGQGPEFLIYFQGTGAADDSGLPNDRFFAVRPEGSVSTLKIQRTERGDSAVYLCASSSPAGLAGGISYNEQFFGPGTRLTVL.